The 27 T cell receptor beta chains in this list originate from one sample, sequenced in a study of vaccination effects on CD4 cells after COVID-19. These receptors are not linked to any known antigen. Some clones are missing from TCRdb's copy, which holds only in-frame ones; the method was immunoSEQ multiplex PCR. The sample has under 80,000 clones; roughly 76% are singletons. ViraFEST used viral peptide pools to expand antigen-specific CD4+ T cells before sequencing. Cells that had been cultured for nine to eleven days were the source of isolated CD4+ T cells. Participants completed two doses of the BNT162b2 or mRNA-1273 vaccine. This specimen was CD4+ T cells from PBMCs cultured with HCoV-OC43 spike peptides, taken after COVID-19 vaccination. Subset in this sample: HCoV-OC43 spike overlapping peptide pool stimulation. The origin of the receptors is a human donor who received a COVID-19 vaccine.

The chain couples TRBV6-6 to TRBJ1-4; TRBD1 matches 8 bases. Germline V gives CDR1 MNHNY, CDR2 SVGAGI (reference sequence). The CDR3 runs to 13 residues. V shed 6 bases and J 8 bases; nucleotides not matched to a gene: 5. The CDR3 spells CASSTGGKEKLFF. The CDR3 DNA follows: TGTGCCAGCAGCACAGGGGGGAAAGAAAAACTGTTTTTT.

This clone has a single count. This chain connects TRBV2 to TRBJ1-6; the D is unclear. Germline V gene lookup returns CDR1 SNHLY and CDR2 FYNNEI. Trimming stripped 2 bases from V and 10 bases from J, with 15 bases between. The CDR3 is 15 residues long. CDR3 coding DNA: TGTGCCAGCAGTGAAACTCGGGGAGTTAACTCACCCCTCCACTTT. This encodes CASSETRGVNSPLHF.

The J gene is TRBJ2-5, the V gene TRBV3-1 (or the pseudogene TRBV3-2); D possibly corresponds to TRBD1 (6 bases). The CDR3 has 15 residues. The V end was cut by 5 bases, the J end by 4 bases, with 17 bases between. Germline loops: CDR1 LGHDT, CDR2 YNNKEL (reference sequence). CDR3 region: CASSGRTVSRETQYF. In nucleotides, the CDR3 is TGTGCCAGCAGCGGACGGACAGTGAGCAGAGAGACCCAGTACTTC.

This CDR3 is CASSQGRTSKEQYV. CDR3 coding DNA: TGTGCCAGCAGCCAAGGGAGAACGTCGAAGGAGCAGTACGTC. The chain carries TRBV3-1 (or the pseudogene TRBV3-2) and TRBJ2-7; unclear D gene. The CDR3 is 14 amino acids. Trimming pared 1 base from V and 7 bases from J, leaving 14 bases between. Per germline, CDR1 LGHDT and CDR2 YNNKEL (reference sequence).

V usage is TRBV4-1 and J usage is TRBJ2-7; 9 positions agree with TRBD1. The CDR3 totals 17 residues. CDR1 MGHRA and CDR2 YSYEKL come from the germline V gene. V dropped 1 base and J dropped 4; count of bases not matched to a gene: 11. The CDR3 loop is CASSQAPLDRGMYEQYV. Here the CDR3 DNA reads TGCGCCAGCAGCCAAGCACCCTTGGACAGGGGTATGTACGAGCAGTACGTC.

The chain is built from TRBV10-1 and TRBJ2-4; TRBD1 agrees at 7 bases. The germline V gene has CDR1 WNHNN and CDR2 SYGVQD (reference sequence). The CDR3 consists of 15 residues. Losses at the gene ends were 0 bases for V and 6 bases for J; bases not matched to a gene: 5. CDR3 region: CASSESEGAGNIQYF. CDR3 bases: TGCGCCAGCAGTGAGTCCGAGGGGGCTGGAAACATTCAGTACTTC.

This clone has only a few counts. The chain links TRBV14 to TRBJ1-3; D is undetermined. The CDR3 spans 13 residues. The germline V and J ends were trimmed by 5 bases and 4 bases, with 9 bases remaining between them. The germline V gene encodes CDR1 SGHDN and CDR2 FVKESK. The DNA of the CDR3 is TGTGCCAGCAGCATTTTGAGCGGAAACACCATATATTTT. Protein sequence: CASSILSGNTIYF.

This clone was found once. The chain uses TRBV18 and TRBJ2-1; D gene uncertain. V shed 3 bases and J shed 0 bases, with 12 bases lying between them. CDR1 is KGHSH and CDR2 is LQKENI in the germline V gene. CDR3 length: 16 amino acids. The CDR3 is CASSPDQLSSYNEQFF. DNA for the CDR3: TGTGCCAGCTCACCCGATCAACTCAGCTCCTACAATGAGCAGTTCTTC.

The rearrangement uses TRBV5-6 and TRBJ2-5; TRBD1 aligns across 11 bases. The CDR3 length is 16 residues. Germline V gene data show CDR1 as SGHDT and CDR2 as YYEEEE. The junction had 6 bases not matched to a gene; V was cut back by 0 bases and J by 5 bases. CDR3 sequence (DNA): TGTGCCAGCAGCTTGGAGGGACAGGGGGGGAGGGAGACCCAGTACTTC. It translates to CASSLEGQGGRETQYF.

V and J are TRBV2 and TRBJ2-2, with TRBD2 matching over 9 bases. V lost 3 bases to trimming and J lost 7 bases; unmatched junction nucleotides: 9. The CDR3 is 16 residues long. Germline V gene data show CDR1 as SNHLY and CDR2 as FYNNEI. As DNA, the CDR3 is TGTGCCAGCAGTGACGATGCGGGGGGGCCCGACGGGGAGCTGTTTTTT. Its translation is CASSDDAGGPDGELFF.

J is TRBJ2-5 and V is TRBV7-9; D is undetermined. CDR3 size: 12 residues. V was pared by 5 bases and J by 2 bases, with 6 bases between. Germline CDR1 SEHNR, CDR2 FQNEAQ (reference sequence). The CDR3 DNA reads as TGTGCCAGCAGCCTCCTACAAGAGACCCAGTACTTC. It is translated as CASSLLQETQYF.

The V call is TRBV10-1, the J call TRBJ2-1, with no clear D. V was cut by 3 bases and J by 7 bases, with 16 bases left in between. Germline lookup yields CDR1 WNHNN and CDR2 SYGVQD (reference sequence). CDR3 size: 15 residues. In DNA, the CDR3 is TGCGCCAGCAGTGACAAAGGGTTAGGCGAAAATGAGCAGTTCTTC. Protein product: CASSDKGLGENEQFF.

The chain combines TRBV28 with TRBJ1-4; D gene ambiguous. The CDR3 has 17 residues. Germline V gene lookup returns CDR1 MDHEN and CDR2 SYDVKM. V was clipped by 8 bases and J by 0 bases, with 19 bases between them. CDR3 in DNA: TGTGCCAGCCTTGCGACGCCCGGGCCGGCAACTAATGAAAAACTGTTTTTT. Protein sequence: CASLATPGPATNEKLFF. Looking up the rest from reference TRBV28 and TRBJ1-4 gives the full variable domain: DVKVTQSSRYLVKRTGEKVFLECVQDMDHENMFWYRQDPGLGLRLIYFSYDVKMKEKGDIPEGYSVSREKKERFSLILESASTNQTSMYLCASLATPGPATNEKLFFGSGTQLSVL.

This chain links TRBV21-1 with TRBJ2-7. TRBV21-1 is noted as a pseudogene. This CDR3 is 17 amino acids long. CDR3: CASSKATGANVSYEQYV. The CDR3 DNA is TGTGCCAGCAGCAAAGCCACGGGGGCGAATGTCTCCTACGAGCAGTACGTC.

This clone was counted a single time. The chain has TRBV4-1 and TRBJ1-6; no reliable D call. V was trimmed by 4 bases and J by 13 bases, leaving 11 bases between them. Germline V gene sequence: CDR1 MGHRA, CDR2 YSYEKL. The CDR3 runs to 12 residues. This chain's CDR3 is CASSRPLDPLHF. DNA for the CDR3: TGCGCCAGCAGCCGCCCTCTAGATCCCCTCCACTTT.

The chain carries TRBV7-2 and TRBJ1-6; D is possibly TRBD1 (6 bases). The CDR3 extends over 15 amino acids. Trimming stripped 1 base from V and 11 bases from J, with 15 bases between. CDR1 and CDR2 from the germline V gene are SGHTA and FQGNSA. CDR3 loop: CASSLEQGQPPPLHF. For the CDR3, the DNA is TGTGCCAGCAGCTTAGAACAAGGACAGCCCCCACCCCTCCACTTT.

J is TRBJ1-1 and V is TRBV7-2; 7 bases are shared with TRBD1. Trimming removed 2 bases from V and 0 bases from J; junction bases left unmatched: 3. Looked up from germline, CDR1 is SGHTA and CDR2 is FQGNSA. This CDR3 is built from 15 residues. This chain's CDR3 is CASSLQGGMNTEAFF. For the CDR3, the DNA is TGTGCCAGCAGCTTACAGGGGGGAATGAACACTGAAGCTTTCTTT.

The chain carries TRBV3-1 (or the pseudogene TRBV3-2) and TRBJ2-7, with 8 nucleotides matching TRBD1. The germline V gene encodes CDR1 LGHDT and CDR2 YNNKEL (reference sequence). This CDR3 contains 17 residues. Trimming removed 3 bases from V and 0 bases from J; junction bases left unmatched: 10. The CDR3 region is CASSHRTGTQISYEQYV. The CDR3 DNA reads as TGTGCCAGCAGCCATCGGACAGGGACGCAGATCTCCTACGAGCAGTACGTC.

The chain carries TRBV6-6 and TRBJ1-3, with 8 positions matching TRBD1. V was clipped by 6 bases and J by 0 bases; unmatched bases: 4. Germline V gene sequence: CDR1 MNHNY, CDR2 SVGAGI (reference sequence). This CDR3 has 15 amino acids. The CDR3 reads CASSPGQGSGNTIYF. DNA of the CDR3: TGTGCCAGCAGCCCCGGACAGGGCTCTGGAAACACCATATATTTT.

V gene TRBV2 combines with J gene TRBJ2-5; 7 nucleotides align to TRBD2. There are 13 residues in the CDR3. Germline loops: CDR1 SNHLY, CDR2 FYNNEI. Germline trimming cut 1 base from V and 5 bases from J; bases unmatched to any gene: 1. CDR3 DNA sequence: TGTGCCAGCAGTGAAGTGGGGGGGGAGACCCAGTACTTC. Translated: CASSEVGGETQYF.

This chain joins TRBV18 and TRBJ2-5; D unclear. CDR3 length: 15 residues. V lost 1 base and J 1 base, leaving 10 bases between the germline ends. Per the germline V gene, CDR1 is KGHSH and CDR2 is LQKENI. The CDR3 DNA follows: TGTGCCAGCTCACCACGTCCCGGGCTCCAAGAGACCCAGTACTTC. Protein product: CASSPRPGLQETQYF.

This clone was seen once. J is TRBJ2-5 and V is TRBV7-2; no definite D call. V was trimmed by 5 bases and J by 5 bases, leaving 12 bases between them. Germline loops: CDR1 SGHTA, CDR2 FQGNSA. The length of the CDR3 is 13 residues. CDR3 amino acids: CASSLPRRETQYF. The CDR3 nucleotides read TGTGCCAGCAGCCTTCCGAGGCGGGAGACCCAGTACTTC.

The chain has TRBV24-1 and TRBJ2-2; D not resolved. The CDR3 totals 14 residues. Germline-derived CDR1 and CDR2 are KGHDR and SFDVKD. V was clipped by 9 bases and J by 0 bases, with 10 bases between them. The CDR3 protein is CATRTRTNTGELFF. CDR3 sequence (DNA): TGTGCCACCCGCACCCGGACGAACACCGGGGAGCTGTTTTTT.

The sample holds a few counts of this clone. The chain carries TRBV15 and TRBJ1-6, with D perhaps TRBD1 (6 bases). Germline CDR1 and CDR2: LNHNV and YYDKDF (reference sequence). CDR3 length equals 13 residues. Trimming pared 6 bases from V and 7 bases from J, leaving 10 bases between. The CDR3 bases are TGTGCCACCAGGCCACAGGGAAATTCACCCCTCCACTTT. Its translation: CATRPQGNSPLHF.

This chain joins TRBV14 and TRBJ2-3; unclear D gene. The CDR3 runs to 13 residues. Germline V lookup: CDR1 SGHDN, CDR2 FVKESK. The V and J ends lost 2 bases and 2 bases respectively, with 5 bases between them. The CDR3 region is CASSQPATDTQYF. CDR3 in DNA: TGTGCCAGCAGCCAACCAGCCACAGATACGCAGTATTTT.

The V gene is TRBV18, the J gene TRBJ1-2; 8 bases are shared with TRBD1. This CDR3 has 14 amino acids. CDR1 KGHSH and CDR2 LQKENI come from the germline V gene. Trimming removed 3 bases from V and 2 bases from J; junction bases left unmatched: 2. CDR3 loop: CASSPGQENYGYTF. The CDR3 DNA follows: TGTGCCAGCTCACCGGGACAGGAGAACTATGGCTACACCTTC.

V and J are TRBV11-2 and TRBJ1-2, with D possibly matching TRBD1 (6 bases). V shed 3 bases and J shed 4 bases, with 18 bases lying between them. CDR1 SGHAT and CDR2 FQNNGV come from the germline V gene. The CDR3 runs 16 residues. The CDR3 protein is CASSLQAGQTFYGYTF. In DNA form, the CDR3 reads TGTGCCAGCAGCTTGCAGGCAGGACAGACGTTCTATGGCTACACCTTC.